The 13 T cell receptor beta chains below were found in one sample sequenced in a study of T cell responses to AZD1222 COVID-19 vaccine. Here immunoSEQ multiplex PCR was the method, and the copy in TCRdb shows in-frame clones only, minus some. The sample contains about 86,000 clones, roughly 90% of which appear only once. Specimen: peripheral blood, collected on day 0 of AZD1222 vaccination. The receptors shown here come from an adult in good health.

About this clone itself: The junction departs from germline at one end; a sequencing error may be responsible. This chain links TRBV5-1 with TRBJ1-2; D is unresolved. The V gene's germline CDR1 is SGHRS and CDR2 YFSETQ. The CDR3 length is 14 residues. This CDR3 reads CASRLGNLNYGYTF. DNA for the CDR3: TGCGCCAGCAGGTTGGGCAATCTTAACTATGGCTACACCTTC.

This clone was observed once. CDR3 amino acids: CASSEPGQGTYEQYF. CDR3 nucleotide sequence: TGTGCCAGCAGTGAGCCGGGACAGGGGACGTACGAGCAGTACTTC. The chain uses TRBV6-1 and TRBJ2-7; 10 bases line up with TRBD1. Germline CDR1 and CDR2: MNHNS and SASEGT. The CDR3 runs to 15 residues. J gave up 4 bases and V 3 bases, and 6 bases lay outside the gene matches.

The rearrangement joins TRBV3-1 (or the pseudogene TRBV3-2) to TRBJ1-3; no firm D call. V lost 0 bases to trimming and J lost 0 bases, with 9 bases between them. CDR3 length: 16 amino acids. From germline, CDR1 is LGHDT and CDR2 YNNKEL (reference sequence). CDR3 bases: TGTGCCAGCAGCCAAGATCTAAGTGTCTCTGGAAACACCATATATTTT. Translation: CASSQDLSVSGNTIYF.

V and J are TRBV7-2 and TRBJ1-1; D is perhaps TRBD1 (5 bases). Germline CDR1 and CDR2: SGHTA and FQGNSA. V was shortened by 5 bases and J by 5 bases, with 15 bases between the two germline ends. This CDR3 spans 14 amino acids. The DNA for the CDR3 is TGTGCCAGCAGCCTCATTGGGGGAGGAACTGAAGCTTTCTTT. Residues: CASSLIGGGTEAFF.

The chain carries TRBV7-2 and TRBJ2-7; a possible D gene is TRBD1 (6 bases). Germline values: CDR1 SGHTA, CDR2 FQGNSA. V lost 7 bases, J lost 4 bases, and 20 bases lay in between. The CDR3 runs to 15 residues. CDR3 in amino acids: CASKKMEQGSYEQYF. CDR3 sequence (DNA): TGTGCCAGCAAGAAGATGGAACAGGGTTCATACGAGCAGTACTTC.

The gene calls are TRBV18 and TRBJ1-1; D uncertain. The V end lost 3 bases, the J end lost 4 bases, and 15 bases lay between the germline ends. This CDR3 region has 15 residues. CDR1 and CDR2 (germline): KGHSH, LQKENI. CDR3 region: CASSPSGSAGTEAFF. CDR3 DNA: TGTGCCAGCTCACCGTCGGGCAGTGCTGGCACTGAAGCTTTCTTT.

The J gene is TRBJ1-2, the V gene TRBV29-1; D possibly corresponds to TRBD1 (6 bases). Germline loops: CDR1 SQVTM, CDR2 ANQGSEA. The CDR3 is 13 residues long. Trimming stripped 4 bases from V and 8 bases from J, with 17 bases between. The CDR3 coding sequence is TGCAGCGTTGGACAATCAGGGGTTCGCGGCTACACCTTC. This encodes CSVGQSGVRGYTF.

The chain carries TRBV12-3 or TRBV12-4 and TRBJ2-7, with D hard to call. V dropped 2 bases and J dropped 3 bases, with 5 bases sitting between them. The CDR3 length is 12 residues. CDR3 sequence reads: CASSLLDYEQYF. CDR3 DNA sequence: TGTGCCAGCAGTTTATTGGACTACGAGCAGTACTTC.

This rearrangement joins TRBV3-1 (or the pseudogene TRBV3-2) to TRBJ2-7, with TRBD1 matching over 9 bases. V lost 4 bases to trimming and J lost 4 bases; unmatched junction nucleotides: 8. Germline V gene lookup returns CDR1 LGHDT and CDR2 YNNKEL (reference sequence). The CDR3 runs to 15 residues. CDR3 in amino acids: CASSLGTGSDYEQYF. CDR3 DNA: TGTGCCAGCAGCCTAGGGACAGGGAGTGATTACGAGCAGTACTTC.

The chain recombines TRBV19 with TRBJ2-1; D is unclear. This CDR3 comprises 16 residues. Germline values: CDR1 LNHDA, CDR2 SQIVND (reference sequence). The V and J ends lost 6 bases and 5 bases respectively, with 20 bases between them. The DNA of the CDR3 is TGTGCCAGTAGACTTCGGGTCCCAGGTGAGGACAATGAGCAGTTCTTC. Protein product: CASRLRVPGEDNEQFF.

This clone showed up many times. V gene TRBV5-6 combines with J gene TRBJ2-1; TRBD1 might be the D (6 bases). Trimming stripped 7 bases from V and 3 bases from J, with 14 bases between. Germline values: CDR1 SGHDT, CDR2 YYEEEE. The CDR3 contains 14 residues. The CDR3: CASWTGTNYNEQFF. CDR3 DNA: TGTGCCAGCTGGACCGGGACAAACTACAATGAGCAGTTCTTC. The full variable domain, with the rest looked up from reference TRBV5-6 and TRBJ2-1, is DAGVTQSPTHLIKTRGQQVTLRCSPKSGHDTVSWYQQALGQGPQFIFQYYEEEERQRGNFPDRFSGHQFPNYSSELNVNALLLGDSALYLCASWTGTNYNEQFFGPGTRLTVL.

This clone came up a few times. The CDR3 spells CASTQDRASYGYTF. In DNA form, the CDR3 reads TGCGCCAGCACCCAGGACAGGGCGTCCTATGGCTACACCTTC. The chain couples TRBV10-2 to TRBJ1-2; 8 bases match TRBD1. Germline V gene data show CDR1 as WSHSY and CDR2 as SAAADI. The CDR3 has 14 residues. V was clipped by 7 bases and J by 4 bases; unmatched bases: 8.

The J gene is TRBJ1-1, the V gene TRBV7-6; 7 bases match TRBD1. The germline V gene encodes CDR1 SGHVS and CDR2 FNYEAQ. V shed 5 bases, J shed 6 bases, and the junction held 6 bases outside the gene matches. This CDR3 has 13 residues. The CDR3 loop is CASSLRQGAEAFF. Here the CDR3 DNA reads TGTGCCAGCAGCCTTCGACAGGGTGCTGAAGCTTTCTTT.